Listed below are T cell receptor beta chains from one sample, sequenced in a study of blood T cell repertoires in COVID-19. This table comes from immunoSEQ multiplex PCR, and its TCRdb copy is limited to in-frame clones, with some not included. There are about 120,000 clones in the sample; around nine tenths occur only once, and approximately 19% lies in the top ten. The sequencing sample was made of peripheral blood. These receptors were collected from a human donor with acute or convalescent COVID-19. The donor label of this sample is uncertain. Both conserved end residues are part of each CDR3. D genes are given only for firm matches. The listing skips clone size in some rows; elsewhere it reads once, few, many or a size class.

>.|TRBV28|.|TRBJ2-7
CASKGGGSYEQYF
TGTGCCAGCAAGGGAGGGGGCTCCTACGAGCAGTACTTC
>once|TRBV5-5|TRBD1|TRBJ2-7
CASSPDLGQHYEQYF
TGTGCCAGCAGCCCGGACCTGGGACAGCACTACGAGCAGTACTTC
>.|TRBV28|.|TRBJ1-2
CASSSGVRAYYGYTF
TGTGCCAGCAGCTCCGGGGTTAGGGCCTACTATGGCTACACCTTC
>.|TRBV5-4|.|TRBJ1-2
CASSLALNYGYTF
TGTGCCAGCAGCTTGGCGCTAAACTATGGCTACACCTTC
>.|TRBV3-1/TRBV3-2|TRBD2|TRBJ2-7
CASSDTSGDFYEQYF
TGTGCCAGCAGCGATACTAGCGGGGACTTCTACGAGCAGTACTTC
>.|TRBV18|.|TRBJ2-7
CASSPQTASYEQYF
TGTGCCAGCTCACCACAGACAGCTAGCTACGAGCAGTACTTC
>.|TRBV5-1|.|TRBJ2-1
CASNQYNEQFF
TGCGCCAGCAATCAATACAATGAGCAGTTCTTC
>.|TRBV9|TRBD1|TRBJ2-7
CASSPDRGEEQYF
TGTGCCAGCAGCCCAGACAGGGGCGAAGAGCAGTACTTC
>.|TRBV28|TRBD1|TRBJ1-1
CASSLRGGPEPFF
TGTGCCAGCAGTTTGCGAGGGGGCCCAGAGCCTTTCTTT
>.|TRBV20-1|.|TRBJ1-1
CSASPTRGTEAFF
TGCAGTGCTAGTCCTACGAGGGGGACCGAAGCTTTCTTT
>.|TRBV15|.|TRBJ2-7
CATSREHSYEQYF
TGTGCCACCAGCAGAGAACACAGCTACGAGCAGTACTTC
>.|TRBV6-2/TRBV6-3|TRBD2|TRBJ2-7
CASSSERGAPYEQYF
TGTGCCAGCAGTTCCGAGCGGGGAGCTCCCTACGAGCAGTACTTC
>.|TRBV6-5|TRBD1|TRBJ1-1
CASSLDRGEAFF
TGTGCCAGCAGTCTCGACAGGGGTGAAGCTTTCTTT
>.|TRBV7-9|.|TRBJ2-2
CASSLSGVAPGGELFF
TGTGCCAGCAGCTTATCCGGGGTCGCCCCTGGCGGGGAGCTGTTTTTT
>.|TRBV10-3|TRBD1|TRBJ1-2
CATGTDYNYGYTF
TGTGCCACCGGGACAGACTATAACTATGGCTACACCTTC
>.|TRBV7-2|.|TRBJ2-3
CASSLASGVDTQYF
TGTGCCAGCAGCTTAGCCTCGGGAGTCGATACGCAGTATTTT
>.|TRBV19|TRBD1|TRBJ1-1
CASNTGTGGVNTEAFF
TGTGCCAGTAACACCGGGACAGGGGGAGTGAACACTGAAGCTTTCTTT
>.|TRBV6-2/TRBV6-3|.|TRBJ1-1
CASSSQVNTEAFF
TGTGCCAGCAGTTCTCAGGTAAACACTGAAGCTTTCTTT
>.|TRBV5-1|TRBD1|TRBJ1-2
CASSLVPQGNYGYTF
TGCGCCAGCAGTTTAGTCCCACAGGGGAACTATGGCTACACCTTC
>.|TRBV12-3/TRBV12-4|.|TRBJ2-7
CASSSRGLEQYF
TGTGCCAGCAGTTCAAGAGGGCTCGAGCAGTACTTC
>.|TRBV5-1|.|TRBJ2-1
CASSFETGDNEQFF
TGCGCCAGCAGCTTCGAGACAGGAGACAATGAGCAGTTCTTC
>few|TRBV19|.|TRBJ1-3
CATFVSPGNGNTIYF
TGTGCCACCTTCGTATCCCCAGGGAATGGAAACACCATATATTTT
>.|TRBV5-4|TRBD1|TRBJ1-5
CASSLGYRGIYSNQPQHF
TGTGCCAGCAGCTTGGGTTACAGGGGAATCTATAGCAATCAGCCCCAGCATTTT
>.|TRBV28|.|TRBJ1-2
CASSSLGRGFEVGYTF
TGTGCCAGCAGTTCCCTCGGAAGGGGGTTTGAGGTTGGCTACACCTTC
>once|TRBV28|.|TRBJ1-1
CASSFLLSGESTEAFF
TGTGCCAGCAGTTTTTTGTTATCGGGGGAGAGCACTGAAGCTTTCTTT
>.|TRBV7-8|.|TRBJ1-1
CASSLPGDTEAFF
TGTGCCAGCAGCTTACCGGGGGACACTGAAGCTTTCTTT
>.|TRBV7-9|.|TRBJ1-2
CASSAVTTLGGYTF
TGTGCCAGCAGCGCGGTGACTACACTGGGGGGCTACACCTTC
>few|TRBV28|TRBD1|TRBJ1-4
CASSLGTVPNEKLFF
TGTGCCAGCAGTTTAGGGACAGTCCCTAATGAAAAACTGTTTTTT
>once|TRBV12-3/TRBV12-4|.|TRBJ2-7
CASSPIFSYEQYF
TGTGCCAGCAGCCCTATTTTTAGCTACGAGCAGTACTTC
>.|TRBV7-2|TRBD1|TRBJ1-2
CASSPPPGGADNYGYTF
TGTGCCAGCAGCCCCCCGCCAGGGGGAGCCGATAACTATGGCTACACCTTC
>once|TRBV28|.|TRBJ2-7
CASTDPGLNYEQYF
TGTGCCAGCACCGACCCAGGGCTTAACTACGAGCAGTACTTC
>.|TRBV6-5|.|TRBJ1-5
CASMFTRNQPQHF
TGTGCCAGCATGTTCACGAGGAATCAGCCCCAGCATTTT
>.|TRBV4-1|TRBD1|TRBJ1-2
CASSHTSPRGLNYGYTF
TGCGCCAGCAGCCATACATCTCCCAGGGGGCTTAACTATGGCTACACCTTC
>.|TRBV18|.|TRBJ2-3
CASSPRAPDTQYF
TGTGCCAGCTCACCGAGGGCCCCAGATACGCAGTATTTT
>.|TRBV4-1|.|TRBJ2-1
CASSQEGAVGREQFF
TGCGCCAGCAGCCAAGAAGGGGCGGTTGGGCGTGAGCAGTTCTTC
>.|TRBV5-6|TRBD1|TRBJ2-7
CASSLTGTGGYEQYF
TGTGCCAGCAGCTTAACCGGGACAGGGGGCTACGAGCAGTACTTC